The source of this T cell receptor beta chain is a study of regulatory T cells in long-lasting Graves disease. Study results and limitations: TRBV28, TRBJ1-2 and TRBJ2-5 were favored in persistent disease.

According to the study, TCR beta libraries were built with iRepertoire HTBI primers and CDR3-region Arm-PCR. TCRdb re-analysed the multiplex PCR reads in MiXCR, keeping a single row per CDR3 protein. The table lists hundreds of thousands of distinct CDR3 sequences, approximately 12% of them singletons. Time point reported: newly diagnosed GD, antithyroid drugs for less than 3 months. RNA extracted from PBMCs served as the sequencing template. The CDR3 extends over 16 amino acids. The ends were cut back, 4 bases at V and 6 bases at J, with 21 bases in the middle. From germline, CDR1 is WSHSY and CDR2 SAAADI. Points on this clonotype: What it binds is not known.

A further study also used this sample, focusing on T cells in Graves' hyperthyroidism and ophthalmopathy. According to that study: Using the HTBI primer set, a first-round RT-PCR was run on the TCR CDR3.

This clonotype originated in a man aged 25-40 years with Graves disease. The specimen comprised peripheral blood mononuclear cells (PBMCs), sampled at new diagnosis, from a patient treated with antithyroid drugs. V gene TRBV10-2 combines with J gene TRBJ1-2; the D gene is possibly TRBD1 (6 bases). The CDR3 region has the DNA TGCGCCAGCAGTGTGGGGGCTCCCTTAGGTTTAAATGGCTACACCTTC. Translating gives CASSVGAPLGLNGYTF.